Listed below are T cell receptor beta chains from one sample, sequenced in a study of blood T cell repertoires in COVID-19. Sequencing was performed with immunoSEQ multiplex PCR; in TCRdb, only in-frame clones are kept and a portion is missing. The sample includes roughly 350,000 clones, 85% of them seen just once. Input material: peripheral blood. The receptors originated from a woman aged 18-29 years with acute or convalescent COVID-19. CDR3s include the opening cysteine and the closing phenylalanine or tryptophan. Only part of the rows carry a size: once, few, many, or a class if the clone is expanded.

size | J | V | CDR3
. | TRBJ2-7 | TRBV6-5 | CASSYGSIGSSYEQYF
. | TRBJ1-6 | TRBV28 | CASTDLGQGARENSPLHF
once | TRBJ2-5 | TRBV9 | CASSVEASGGVYQETQYF
. | TRBJ2-3 | TRBV24-1 | CATSDFARGSGTSTDTQYF
. | TRBJ1-5 | TRBV27 | CASSNLKGSNQPQHF
. | TRBJ2-1 | TRBV5-4 | CASSASRGSYNEQFF
. | TRBJ2-1 | TRBV30 | CAWSVGLAGGLNEQFF
. | TRBJ1-1 | TRBV28 | CASSFWTARNTEAFF
. | TRBJ2-1 | TRBV13 | CASSIRTGDNEQFF
. | TRBJ2-7 | TRBV19 | CASHQTGGGDEQYF
. | TRBJ1-6 | TRBV5-6 | CASSRRQWDSPLHF